Listed here are 14 T cell receptor beta chains from one sample, sequenced in a study of siplizumab effects on memory and regulatory T cells. Assay: immunoSEQ multiplex PCR; the TCRdb copy retains only in-frame clones and omits some. The table has tens of thousands of clones, 70% to 80% seen once. Material for sequencing was memory CD4+ T cells sorted from blood. The receptors derive from a human donor in good health.

The V call is TRBV6-6, the J call TRBJ1-2; 10 bases line up with TRBD1. From germline, CDR1 is MNHNY and CDR2 SVGAGI (reference sequence). Germline trimming cut 7 bases from V and 7 bases from J; bases unmatched to any gene: 6. The CDR3 has 13 residues. CDR3 DNA: TGTGCCAGCACCCCGACAGGGGGCGGTGGCTACACCTTC. Translating it yields CASTPTGGGGYTF.

The chain carries TRBV5-6 and TRBJ2-5; D uncertain. Trimming removed 2 bases at V and 11 bases at J, with 13 bases between. Looked up from germline, CDR1 is SGHDT and CDR2 is YYEEEE. The CDR3 is 12 residues long. Here the CDR3 reads CASSFFDTGQYF. The DNA for the CDR3 is TGTGCCAGCAGCTTCTTCGACACCGGGCAGTACTTC.

This chain uses TRBV19 with TRBJ2-4, with D possibly being TRBD1 (5 bases). V lost 8 bases to trimming and J lost 0 bases, with 14 bases between them. Germline lookup yields CDR1 LNHDA and CDR2 SQIVND (reference sequence). CDR3 length: 15 residues. This CDR3 is CASCDRTLAKNIQYF. The CDR3 coding sequence is TGTGCCAGTTGTGACAGAACGCTAGCCAAAAACATTCAGTACTTC.

The V call is TRBV19, the J call TRBJ1-5; D unclear. V was clipped by 4 bases and J by 5 bases, with 9 bases between them. Per germline, CDR1 LNHDA and CDR2 SQIVND (reference sequence). The CDR3 is 13 residues long. DNA for the CDR3: TGTGCCAGTAGTAGTGCCAGCGATCAGCCCCAGCATTTT. Translating it yields CASSSASDQPQHF.

In DNA form, the CDR3 reads TGTGCCAGTAGTATTAGGCAGGGCAACACTGAAGCTTTCTTT. Translation: CASSIRQGNTEAFF. The chain carries TRBV19 and TRBJ1-1; TRBD1 might be the D (5 bases). V was shortened by 3 bases and J by 2 bases, with 10 bases between the two germline ends. Germline-derived CDR1 and CDR2 are LNHDA and SQIVND (reference sequence). The CDR3 totals 14 residues.

This clone was counted between two and nine times. One end of the junction fails to match germline, which may point to a read error. The chain employs TRBV19 and TRBJ1-1; TRBD1 aligns across 7 bases. The CDR3 covers 13 residues. Germline V CDR1 and CDR2: LNHDA, SQIVND (reference sequence). The DNA of the CDR3 is TGTGCCAGTAGCATAGACAGGGATGGAGAAGCTTTCTTT. It is translated as CASSIDRDGEAFF.

The rearrangement uses TRBV7-8 and TRBJ2-1; TRBD2 is a possible D gene (7 bases). The CDR3 length is 14 residues. V gave up 4 bases and J gave up 8 bases, with 15 bases separating them. Germline CDR1 SGHVS, CDR2 FQNEAQ. In DNA, the CDR3 is TGTGCCAGCAGCTCTAGGGGGGGGGTCTATGAGCAGTTCTTC. This translates into CASSSRGGVYEQFF.

The chain couples TRBV20-1 to TRBJ2-7, with 8 bases matching TRBD2. The germline V gene encodes CDR1 DFQATT and CDR2 SNEGSKA (reference sequence). The CDR3 loop spans 11 amino acids. The trim removed 3 bases at V and 11 bases at J, leaving 6 bases unmatched. The CDR3 protein is CSARSGGVEYF. DNA for the CDR3: TGCAGTGCTAGGTCCGGGGGGGTGGAGTACTTC.

V is TRBV6-5 and J is TRBJ1-2; TRBD1 aligns across 7 bases. Germline V CDR1 and CDR2: MNHEY, SVGAGI. V lost 6 bases and J lost 6; bases outside the gene matches: 7. The CDR3 covers 13 residues. This CDR3 reads CASRTGDMNGYTF. CDR3 in DNA: TGTGCCAGCAGAACAGGGGACATGAATGGCTACACCTTC.

J is TRBJ2-7 and V is TRBV29-1; tentatively, D is TRBD1 (6 bases). Germline lookup yields CDR1 SQVTM and CDR2 ANQGSEA. The ends were cut back, 3 bases at V and 4 bases at J, with 13 bases in the middle. The CDR3 contains 13 residues. The CDR3 DNA sequence: TGCAGCGTTGAGGGGGCTACCTTTTACGAGCAGTACTTC. Translated: CSVEGATFYEQYF.

This clone was observed a handful of times. The sample holds other DNA sequences that translate to the same CDR3. The V call is TRBV7-6, the J call TRBJ2-7; D unclear. This CDR3 region has 12 residues. V dropped 1 base and J dropped 6 bases, with 7 bases sitting between them. The germline CDR1 and CDR2 sequences are SGHVS and FNYEAQ. The CDR3 reads CASSLVDGEQYF. DNA of the CDR3: TGTGCCAGCAGCTTAGTAGACGGCGAGCAGTACTTC.

This clone has only one observation. The chain uses TRBV7-9 and TRBJ2-1, with 8 bases matching TRBD1. V lost 4 bases and J lost 5; bases outside the gene matches: 10. Germline values: CDR1 SEHNR, CDR2 FQNEAQ (reference sequence). The CDR3 length is 16 residues. CDR3 sequence: CASSSSGGIRDNEQFF. CDR3 coding DNA: TGTGCCAGCAGCTCCTCAGGGGGCATACGAGACAATGAGCAGTTCTTC.

The genes are TRBV7-9 and TRBJ1-1; D remains unclear. V lost 6 bases and J 4 bases, leaving 9 bases between the germline ends. Looked up from germline, CDR1 is SEHNR and CDR2 is FQNEAQ (reference sequence). CDR3 size: 12 residues. CDR3 sequence: CASRSVFTEAFF. CDR3 bases: TGTGCCAGCAGAAGTGTGTTCACTGAAGCTTTCTTT.

This chain uses TRBV7-2 with TRBJ2-5; 9 nucleotides agree with TRBD2. The CDR3 consists of 15 residues. Germline assignment: CDR1 SGHTA and CDR2 FQGNSA. The V gene end was trimmed by 1 base and the J gene end by 4 bases; junction bases not matched to a gene: 4. The CDR3 here is CASSLVRGGGETQYF. CDR3 sequence (DNA): TGTGCCAGCAGCTTAGTGCGGGGGGGCGGAGAGACCCAGTACTTC.